This T cell receptor (beta chain) was captured in a study of cytomegalovirus exposure and HLA in healthy donors. Study overall: HLA-typed donors were the source of around 87 million unique TCRs, which an early data release held. Study-level points and caveats: Researchers reported in a later analysis that a missense DCLRE1C variant was tied to TCR beta V- and J-gene trimming.

On this clone itself: As yet, its antigen is unknown.

A multiplex PCR was run with 60 Vbeta primers and 13 Jbeta primers. Here immunoSEQ multiplex PCR was the method, and the copy in TCRdb shows in-frame clones only, minus some. Of some 96,000 clones in the sample, 64% were seen once. There are 14 residues in the CDR3. V was pared by 2 bases and J by 4 bases, with 11 bases between. Germline V gene lookup returns CDR1 MNHNY and CDR2 SVGAGI (reference sequence). These donors, healthy bone marrow donors, were studied. This TCR was sampled from a man between 60 and 75 years old in good health and CMV-seronegative. V is TRBV6-6 and J is TRBJ2-5, with D perhaps TRBD2 (5 bases). Sequenced input: PBMCs. CDR3 coding DNA: TGTGCCAGCAGTTACCCGGAGAGGGTAGAGACCCAGTACTTC. Its translation: CASSYPERVETQYF.